These 6 T cell receptor beta chains were all obtained from the same sample, sequenced in a study of response to subunit inactivated influenza vaccine (dated 2018 in TCRdb). The time point label, as the study defines it: 45 days after influenza vaccine administration. Libraries were constructed by RT-PCR. Sequencing relied on an Illumina HiSeq 2500. The public sequencing data were trimmed at Q25 with fastp and processed into clonotypes with MiXCR by TCRdb, which kept only in-frame beta chains. Every distinct CDR3 protein forms one entry, paired with its most common genes and DNA. The sample profile shows 500,000 or so distinct CDR3 sequences; approximately 11% of them were found once. In total, the top ten clones hold about an eighth of the sample. Sequencing used PBMCs from blood, obtained more than 35 days after vaccination. The receptors derive from a man in his fifties who received an inactivated influenza vaccine. Donor details come from another sample of the same person, matched by shared clones.

This rearrangement joins TRBV5-5 to TRBJ2-1, with TRBD2 identical over 11 bases. The CDR3 extends over 15 amino acids. Germline CDR1 SGHKS, CDR2 YYEKEE (reference sequence). The V and J ends lost 4 bases and 10 bases, in that order; junction bases with no gene match: 10. The CDR3 loop is CASSTTPGLAAEQFF. The DNA of the CDR3 is TGTGCCAGCAGCACAACCCCGGGACTAGCGGCCGAGCAGTTCTTC.

This clonotype was detected only a few times. The V gene is TRBV6-5, the J gene TRBJ2-7; D is uncertain. From germline, CDR1 is MNHEY and CDR2 SVGAGI. The CDR3 is made up of 12 amino acids. Deletions cut 1 base from V and 6 bases from J, with 7 bases between. CDR3 protein: CASSYYGREQYF. CDR3 nucleotides: TGTGCCAGCAGTTACTACGGCCGCGAGCAGTACTTC.

The V gene is TRBV20-1, the J gene TRBJ2-2; 7 nucleotides line up with TRBD1. This CDR3 region has 13 residues. Germline values: CDR1 DFQATT, CDR2 SNEGSKA (reference sequence). The V and J ends lost 5 bases and 6 bases, in that order; junction bases with no gene match: 6. CDR3 in amino acids: CSAQTGWPGELFF. The CDR3 DNA is TGCAGTGCTCAGACAGGGTGGCCCGGGGAGCTGTTTTTT.

In regard to this clonotype: One junction end does not reproduce the germline sequence, and a read error may be involved. This chain uses TRBV6-6 with TRBJ2-1; D unclear. Germline V gene lookup returns CDR1 MNHNY and CDR2 SVGAGI (reference sequence). The CDR3 contains 12 residues. The CDR3 DNA sequence: TGTGCCAGCAGCCCACCTAACAATAAGCAGTTCTTC. Translated, it gives CASSPPNNKQFF.

Many counts were recorded for this clonotype. V is TRBV28 and J is TRBJ2-5; D gene ambiguous. Trimming pared 2 bases from V and 2 bases from J, leaving 9 bases between. This CDR3 comprises 14 residues. Germline V gene data show CDR1 as MDHEN and CDR2 as SYDVKM. The DNA for the CDR3 is TGTGCCAGCAGTTTAGTACAGATTCAAGAGACCCAGTACTTC. Translation gives CASSLVQIQETQYF.

The chain couples TRBV7-2 to TRBJ2-2; no clear D. Germline V CDR1 and CDR2: SGHTA, FQGNSA. Between the trimmed V and J ends, which lost 0 bases and 3 bases, there was a span of 8 bases. The CDR3 extends over 15 amino acids. For the CDR3, the DNA is TGTGCCAGCAGCTTAGCGCCAGTTGACACCGGGGAGCTGTTTTTT. Its translation is CASSLAPVDTGELFF.